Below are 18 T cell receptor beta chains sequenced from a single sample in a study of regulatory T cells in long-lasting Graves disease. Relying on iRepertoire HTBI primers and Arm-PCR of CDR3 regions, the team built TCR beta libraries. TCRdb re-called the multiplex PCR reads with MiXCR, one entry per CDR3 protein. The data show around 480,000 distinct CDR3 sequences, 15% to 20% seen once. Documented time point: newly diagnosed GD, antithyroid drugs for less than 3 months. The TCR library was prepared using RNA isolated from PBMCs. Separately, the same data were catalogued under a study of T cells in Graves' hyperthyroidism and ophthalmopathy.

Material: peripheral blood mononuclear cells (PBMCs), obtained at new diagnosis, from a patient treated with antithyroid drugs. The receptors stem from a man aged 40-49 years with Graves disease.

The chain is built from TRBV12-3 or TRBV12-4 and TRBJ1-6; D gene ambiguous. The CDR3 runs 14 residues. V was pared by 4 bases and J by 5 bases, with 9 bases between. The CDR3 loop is CASSSILNNSPLHF. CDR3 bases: TGTGCCAGCAGTTCCATTCTCAATAATTCACCCCTCCACTTT.

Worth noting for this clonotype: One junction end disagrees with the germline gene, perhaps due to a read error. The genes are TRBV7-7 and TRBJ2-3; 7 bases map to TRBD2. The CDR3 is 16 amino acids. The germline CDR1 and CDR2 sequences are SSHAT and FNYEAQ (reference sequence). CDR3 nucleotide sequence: TGTGCTAGCAGCTTAAGCGGGAATCCGGGCACAGATACGCAGTATTTT. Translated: CASSLSGNPGTDTQYF.

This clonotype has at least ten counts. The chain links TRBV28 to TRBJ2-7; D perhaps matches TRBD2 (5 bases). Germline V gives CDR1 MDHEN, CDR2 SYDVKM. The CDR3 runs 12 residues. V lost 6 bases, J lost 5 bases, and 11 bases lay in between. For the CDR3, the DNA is TGTGCCAGCAGCCGGGAAGTGCACGAGCAGTACTTC. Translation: CASSREVHEQYF.

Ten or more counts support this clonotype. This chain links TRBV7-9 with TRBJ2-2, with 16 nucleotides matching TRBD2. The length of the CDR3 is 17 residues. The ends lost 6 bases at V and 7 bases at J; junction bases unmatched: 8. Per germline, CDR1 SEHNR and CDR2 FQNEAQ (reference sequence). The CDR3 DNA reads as TGTGCCAGCAGACCGGGACTAGCGGGAGGGCCGCACGGGGAGCTGTTTTTT. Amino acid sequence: CASRPGLAGGPHGELFF.

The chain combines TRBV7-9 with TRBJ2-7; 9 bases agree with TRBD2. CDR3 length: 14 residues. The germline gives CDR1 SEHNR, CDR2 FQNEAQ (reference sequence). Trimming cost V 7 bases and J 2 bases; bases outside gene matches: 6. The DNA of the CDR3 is TGTGCCAGCAATAAGGGACTAGCCCCCTACGAGCAGTACTTC. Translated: CASNKGLAPYEQYF. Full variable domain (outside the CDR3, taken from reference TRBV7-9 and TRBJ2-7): DTGVSQNPRHKITKRGQNVTFRCDPISEHNRLYWYRQTLGQGPEFLTYFQNEAQLEKSRLLSDRFSAERPKGSFSTLEIQRTEQGDSAMYLCASNKGLAPYEQYFGPGTRLTVT.

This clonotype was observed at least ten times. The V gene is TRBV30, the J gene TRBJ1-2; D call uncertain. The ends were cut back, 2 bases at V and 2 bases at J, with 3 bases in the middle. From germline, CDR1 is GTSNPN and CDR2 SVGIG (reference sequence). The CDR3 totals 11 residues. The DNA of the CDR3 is TGTGCCTGGAGTTTAAACTATGGCTACACCTTC. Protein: CAWSLNYGYTF.

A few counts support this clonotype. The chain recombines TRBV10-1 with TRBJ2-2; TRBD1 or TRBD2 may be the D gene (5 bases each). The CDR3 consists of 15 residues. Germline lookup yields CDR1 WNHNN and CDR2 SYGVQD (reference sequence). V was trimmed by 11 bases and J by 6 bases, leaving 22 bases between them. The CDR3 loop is CAQKNGGEGAGELFF. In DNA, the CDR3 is TGCGCCCAAAAGAATGGGGGAGAGGGCGCCGGGGAGCTGTTTTTT.

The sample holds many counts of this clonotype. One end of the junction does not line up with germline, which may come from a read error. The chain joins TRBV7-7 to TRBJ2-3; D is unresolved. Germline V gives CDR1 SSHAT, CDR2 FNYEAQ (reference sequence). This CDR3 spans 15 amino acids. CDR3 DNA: TGTGCTAGCAGTCTGGGCCTGTCTAGCACAGATACGCAGTATTTT. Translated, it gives CASSLGLSSTDTQYF.

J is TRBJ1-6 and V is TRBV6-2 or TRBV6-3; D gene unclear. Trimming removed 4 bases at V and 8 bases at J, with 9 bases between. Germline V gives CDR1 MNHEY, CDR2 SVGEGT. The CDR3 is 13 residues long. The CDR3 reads CASSSGRYSPLHF. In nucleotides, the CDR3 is TGTGCCAGCAGTTCCGGACGGTATTCACCCCTCCACTTT.

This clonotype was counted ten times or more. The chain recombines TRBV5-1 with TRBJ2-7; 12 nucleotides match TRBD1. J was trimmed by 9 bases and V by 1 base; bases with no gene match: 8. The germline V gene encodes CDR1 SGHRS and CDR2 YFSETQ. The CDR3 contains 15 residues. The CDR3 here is CASSLRDRGQLWQYF. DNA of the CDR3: TGCGCCAGCAGCTTGAGGGACAGGGGGCAACTGTGGCAGTACTTC.

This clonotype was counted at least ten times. CDR3 sequence (DNA): TGCAGTGCCAGTAGGACTAGCGGGAGTAATGAGCAGTTCTTC. This sequence encodes CSASRTSGSNEQFF. J is TRBJ2-1 and V is TRBV20-1; 13 bases agree with TRBD2. The CDR3 extends over 14 amino acids. CDR1 is DFQATT, CDR2 SNEGSKA, per germline (reference sequence). The V and J ends lost 6 bases and 7 bases, in that order; junction bases with no gene match: 6.

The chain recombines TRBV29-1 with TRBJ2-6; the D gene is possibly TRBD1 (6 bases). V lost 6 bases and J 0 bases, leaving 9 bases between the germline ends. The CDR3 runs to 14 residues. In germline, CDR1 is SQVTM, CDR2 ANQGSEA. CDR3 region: CSVSGDSGANVLTF. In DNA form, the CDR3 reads TGCAGCGTCTCAGGGGACTCTGGGGCCAACGTCCTGACTTTC.

The CDR3 loop reads CASSGYSAQSDIQYF. The DNA of the CDR3 is TGTGCCAGCAGTGGGTATAGCGCCCAGTCTGACATTCAGTACTTC. This chain links TRBV3-1 with TRBJ2-4; tentative D call: TRBD2 (5 bases). The germline V gene has CDR1 LGHDT and CDR2 YNNKEL (reference sequence). This CDR3 is built from 15 residues. V lost 6 bases, J lost 8 bases, and 20 bases lay in between.

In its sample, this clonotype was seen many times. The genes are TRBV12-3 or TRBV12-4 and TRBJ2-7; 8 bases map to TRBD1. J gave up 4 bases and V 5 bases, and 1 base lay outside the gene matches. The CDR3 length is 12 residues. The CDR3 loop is CASSDRGYEQYF. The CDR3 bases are TGTGCCAGCAGTGACAGGGGTTACGAGCAGTACTTC.

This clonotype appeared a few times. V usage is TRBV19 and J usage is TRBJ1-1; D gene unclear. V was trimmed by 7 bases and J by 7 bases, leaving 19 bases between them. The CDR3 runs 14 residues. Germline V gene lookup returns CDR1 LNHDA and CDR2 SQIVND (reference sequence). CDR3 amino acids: CASKVGLNTFEAFF. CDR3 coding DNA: TGTGCCAGTAAGGTCGGACTGAATACCTTTGAAGCTTTCTTT.

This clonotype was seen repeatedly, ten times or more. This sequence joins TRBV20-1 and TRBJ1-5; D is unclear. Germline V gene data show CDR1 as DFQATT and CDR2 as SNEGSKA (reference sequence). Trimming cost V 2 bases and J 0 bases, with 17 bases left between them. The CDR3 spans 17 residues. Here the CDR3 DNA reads TGCAGTGCTAGACAGAATTCGCCCTCTTATAGCAATCAGCCCCAGCATTTT. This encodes CSARQNSPSYSNQPQHF.

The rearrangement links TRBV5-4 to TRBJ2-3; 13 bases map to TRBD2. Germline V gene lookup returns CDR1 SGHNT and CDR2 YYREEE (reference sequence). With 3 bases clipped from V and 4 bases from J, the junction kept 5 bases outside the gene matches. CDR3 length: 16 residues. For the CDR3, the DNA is TGTGCCAGCAGCTCTCGGACTAGCGGGAGTTCAGATACGCAGTATTTT. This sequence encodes CASSSRTSGSSDTQYF.

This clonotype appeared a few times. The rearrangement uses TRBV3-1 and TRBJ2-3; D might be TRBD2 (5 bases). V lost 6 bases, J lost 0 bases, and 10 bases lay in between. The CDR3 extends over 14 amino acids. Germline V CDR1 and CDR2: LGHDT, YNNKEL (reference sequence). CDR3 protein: CASSRTPSTDTQYF. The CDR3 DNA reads TGTGCCAGCAGTCGGACTCCTAGCACAGATACGCAGTATTTT.